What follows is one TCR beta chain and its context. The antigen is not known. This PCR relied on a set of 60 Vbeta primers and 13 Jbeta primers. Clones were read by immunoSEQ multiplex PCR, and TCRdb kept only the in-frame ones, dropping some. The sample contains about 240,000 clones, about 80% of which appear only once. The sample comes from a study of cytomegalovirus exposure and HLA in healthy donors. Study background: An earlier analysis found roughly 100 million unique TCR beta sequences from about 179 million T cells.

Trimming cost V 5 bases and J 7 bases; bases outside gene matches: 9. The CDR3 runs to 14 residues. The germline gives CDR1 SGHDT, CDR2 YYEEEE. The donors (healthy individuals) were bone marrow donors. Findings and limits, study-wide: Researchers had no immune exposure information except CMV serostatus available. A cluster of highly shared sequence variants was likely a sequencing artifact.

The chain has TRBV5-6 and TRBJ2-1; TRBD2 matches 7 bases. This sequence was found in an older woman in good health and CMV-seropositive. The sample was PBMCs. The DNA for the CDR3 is TGTGCCAGCAGTGCGGGAGCCGATTCTAATGAGCAGTTCTTC. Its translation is CASSAGADSNEQFF.